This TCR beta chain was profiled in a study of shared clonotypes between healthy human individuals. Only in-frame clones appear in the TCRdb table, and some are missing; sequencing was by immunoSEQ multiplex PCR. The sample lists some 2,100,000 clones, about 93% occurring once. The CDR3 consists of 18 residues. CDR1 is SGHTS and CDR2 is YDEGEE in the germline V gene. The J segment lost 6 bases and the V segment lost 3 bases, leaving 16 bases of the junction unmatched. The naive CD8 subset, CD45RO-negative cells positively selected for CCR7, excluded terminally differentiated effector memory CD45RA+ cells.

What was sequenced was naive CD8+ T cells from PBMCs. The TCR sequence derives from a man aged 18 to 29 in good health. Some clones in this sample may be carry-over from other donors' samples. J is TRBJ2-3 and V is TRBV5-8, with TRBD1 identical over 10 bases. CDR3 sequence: CASSWGRDGQGVKDTQYF. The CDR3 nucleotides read TGTGCCAGCAGCTGGGGACGGGACGGACAGGGGGTCAAGGATACGCAGTATTTT.